This TCR beta chain originates from a study of STAT5B mutations in CD4+ large granular lymphocyte leukemia. This table comes from immunoSEQ multiplex PCR, and its TCRdb copy is limited to in-frame clones, with some not included. This sample has 32,000 or so clones, with roughly 85% found just once. Germline V lookup: CDR1 SGDLS, CDR2 YYNGEE. V gave up 0 bases and J gave up 5 bases; unmatched junction bases: 5. The CDR3 is 15 amino acids. With respect to this clone: Its antigen is as yet unknown.

Healthy controls were blood donor buffy coats. Broader study findings: Compared with healthy controls (2/35), patient top clones favored TRBV06 (8/27).

The receptor comes from a human donor in good health. The specimen sequenced was CD4+ T cells from blood buffy coats. This chain uses TRBV9 with TRBJ2-5; TRBD2 matches 9 bases. This chain's CDR3 is CASSVGGREGETQYF. DNA for the CDR3: TGTGCCAGCAGCGTAGGTGGGCGGGAGGGGGAGACCCAGTACTTC.